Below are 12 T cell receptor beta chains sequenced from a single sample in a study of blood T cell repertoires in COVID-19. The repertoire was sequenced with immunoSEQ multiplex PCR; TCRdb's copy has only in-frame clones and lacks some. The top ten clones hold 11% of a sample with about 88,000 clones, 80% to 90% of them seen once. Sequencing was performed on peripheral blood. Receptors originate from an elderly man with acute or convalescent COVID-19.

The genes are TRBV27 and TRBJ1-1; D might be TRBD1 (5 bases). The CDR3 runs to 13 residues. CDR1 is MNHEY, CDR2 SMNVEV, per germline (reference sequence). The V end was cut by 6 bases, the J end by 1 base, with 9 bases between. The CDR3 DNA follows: TGTGCCAGCAGCAGTACAGGGAACACTGAAGCTTTCTTT. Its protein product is CASSSTGNTEAFF.

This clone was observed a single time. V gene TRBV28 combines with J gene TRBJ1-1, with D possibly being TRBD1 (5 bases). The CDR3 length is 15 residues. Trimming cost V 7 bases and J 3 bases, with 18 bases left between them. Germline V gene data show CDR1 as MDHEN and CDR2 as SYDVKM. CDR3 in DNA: TGTGCCAGCACCCCTCGGGGGGAGGGAGACACTGAAGCTTTCTTT. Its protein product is CASTPRGEGDTEAFF.

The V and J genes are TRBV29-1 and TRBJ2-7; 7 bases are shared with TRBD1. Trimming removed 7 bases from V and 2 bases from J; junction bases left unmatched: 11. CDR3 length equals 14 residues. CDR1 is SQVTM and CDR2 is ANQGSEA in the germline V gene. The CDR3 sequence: CSARGQERAYEQYF. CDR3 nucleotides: TGCAGCGCTCGAGGACAGGAGAGGGCCTACGAGCAGTACTTC.

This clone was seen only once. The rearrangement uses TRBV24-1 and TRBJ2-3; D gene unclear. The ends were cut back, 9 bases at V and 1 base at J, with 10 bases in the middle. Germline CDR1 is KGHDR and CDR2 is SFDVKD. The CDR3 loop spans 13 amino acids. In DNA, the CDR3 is TGTGCCACCTCGAACTACCGCACAGATACGCAGTATTTT. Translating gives CATSNYRTDTQYF.

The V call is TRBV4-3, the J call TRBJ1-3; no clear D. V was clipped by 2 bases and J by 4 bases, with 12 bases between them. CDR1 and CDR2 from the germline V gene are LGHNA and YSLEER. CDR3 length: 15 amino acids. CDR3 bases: TGCGCCAGCAGCCAAAATACAGCAGAAGGAAACACCATATATTTT. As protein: CASSQNTAEGNTIYF.

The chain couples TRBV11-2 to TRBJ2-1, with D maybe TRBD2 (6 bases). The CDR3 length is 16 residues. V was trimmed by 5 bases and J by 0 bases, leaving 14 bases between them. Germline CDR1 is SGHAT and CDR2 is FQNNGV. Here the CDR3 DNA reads TGTGCCAGCAGCCCCGCACGGACTACCTCCTACAATGAGCAGTTCTTC. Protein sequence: CASSPARTTSYNEQFF.

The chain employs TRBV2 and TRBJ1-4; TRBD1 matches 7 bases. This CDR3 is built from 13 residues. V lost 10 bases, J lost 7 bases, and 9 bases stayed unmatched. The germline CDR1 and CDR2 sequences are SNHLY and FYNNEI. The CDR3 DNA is TGTGCCACCCAGACAGGGTCGGGTGAAAAACTGTTTTTT. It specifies CATQTGSGEKLFF.

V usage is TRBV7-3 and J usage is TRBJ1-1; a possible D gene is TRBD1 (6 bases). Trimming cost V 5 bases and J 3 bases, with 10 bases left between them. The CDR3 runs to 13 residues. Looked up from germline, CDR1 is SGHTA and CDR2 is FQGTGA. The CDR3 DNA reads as TGTGCCAGCAGCCCTACAGGGTACACTGAAGCTTTCTTT. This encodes CASSPTGYTEAFF. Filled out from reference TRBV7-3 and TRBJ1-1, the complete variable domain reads GAGVSQTPSNKVTEKGKYVELRCDPISGHTALYWYRQSLGQGPEFLIYFQGTGAADDSGLPNDRFFAVRPEGSVSTLKIQRTERGDSAVYLCASSPTGYTEAFFGQGTRLTVV.

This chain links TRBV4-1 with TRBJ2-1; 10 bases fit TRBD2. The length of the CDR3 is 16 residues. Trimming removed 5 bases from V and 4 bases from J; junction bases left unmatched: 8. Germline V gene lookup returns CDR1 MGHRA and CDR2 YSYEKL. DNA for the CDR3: TGCGCCAGCAGCGCCACGACTAGCGGGTCATACAATGAGCAGTTCTTC. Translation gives CASSATTSGSYNEQFF.

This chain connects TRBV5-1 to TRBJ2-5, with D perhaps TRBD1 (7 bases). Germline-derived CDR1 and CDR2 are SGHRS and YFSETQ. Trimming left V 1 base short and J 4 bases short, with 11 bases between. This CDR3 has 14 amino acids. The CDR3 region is CASSLRQGGETQYF. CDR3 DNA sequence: TGCGCCAGCAGCTTGAGGCAGGGGGGAGAGACCCAGTACTTC.

The CDR3 here is CASSKTSGSYEQYF. In DNA, the CDR3 is TGTGCCAGCAGCAAGACTAGCGGCTCCTACGAGCAGTACTTC. The chain combines TRBV5-8 with TRBJ2-7; 9 bases agree with TRBD2. In germline, CDR1 is SGHTS, CDR2 YDEGEE. Trimming removed 4 bases from V and 0 bases from J; junction bases left unmatched: 2. This CDR3 is built from 14 residues.

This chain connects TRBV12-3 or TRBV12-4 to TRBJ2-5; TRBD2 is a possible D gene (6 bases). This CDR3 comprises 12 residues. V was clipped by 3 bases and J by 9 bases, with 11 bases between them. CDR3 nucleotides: TGTGCCAGCAGTTTGGGGGACTTGGCCCAGTACTTC. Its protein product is CASSLGDLAQYF.